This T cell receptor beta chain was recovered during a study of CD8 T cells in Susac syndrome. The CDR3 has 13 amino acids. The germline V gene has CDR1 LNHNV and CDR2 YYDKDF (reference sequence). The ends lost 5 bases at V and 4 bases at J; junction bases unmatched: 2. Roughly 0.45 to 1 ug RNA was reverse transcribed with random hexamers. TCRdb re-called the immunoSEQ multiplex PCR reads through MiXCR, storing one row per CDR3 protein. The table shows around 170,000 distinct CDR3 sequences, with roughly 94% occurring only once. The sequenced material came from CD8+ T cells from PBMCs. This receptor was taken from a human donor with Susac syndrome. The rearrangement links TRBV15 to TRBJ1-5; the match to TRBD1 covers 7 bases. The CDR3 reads CATSPDRNQPQHF. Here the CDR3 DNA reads TGTGCCACCAGCCCGGACAGGAATCAGCCCCAGCATTTT.